The following is a T cell receptor beta chain sequence with its context. The antigen is not known. The sequencing template was cDNA reverse transcribed from extracted RNA. Using immunoSEQ multiplex PCR, the repertoire was profiled, and TCRdb retains in-frame clones only, with some absent. The top ten clones hold 11% of a sample with over 150,000 clones, about 48% of them seen once. The treatment is: oral pan-JAK inhibitor, 5-10 mg twice daily. These data originate in a study of CD8+ T cells in alopecia areata. About the research overall: The study gave treated patients oral tofacitinib at 5 to 10 mg twice daily.

Germline CDR1 LNHDA, CDR2 SQIVND (reference sequence). The V end lost 9 bases, the J end lost 1 base, and 15 bases lay between the germline ends. The length of the CDR3 is 14 residues. The study, taken as a whole, reports: Sharing of TCRs across patients appeared less clear than in mice, possibly for HLA-related reasons. Uncertainty about whether baseline CD8+ expansion is linked to response remains, with one nonresponder. Scalp clonality decreased significantly with tofacitinib, and so did expanded CD8+ clones among the top 100.

The TCR originated in a human donor with alopecia areata. This chain links TRBV19 with TRBJ1-1; D is undetermined. The material was CD8+ T cells sorted from blood, obtained at week 24, from a patient treated with tofacitinib. CDR3 DNA sequence: TGTGCCAGCAGAGAGGACGGCAAGAACACTGAAGCTTTCTTT. Its protein product is CASREDGKNTEAFF.